This T cell receptor beta chain was captured in a study of CD8+CD57+ T cells in acquired aplastic anemia. As for the study in general: Sorted CD4+ and CD8+ cells gave an average of 3.2 ug of DNA. Healthy donors averaged about 10 million reads for CD4+ cells. Whole-study findings and limits: Fewer than 30 CD8+ CDR3 sequences were shared between patients and controls. Controls did not differ significantly from patients in CD8+ Simpson's diversity.

Turning to this clonotype: As yet, its antigen is unknown.

The V and J ends lost 4 bases and 10 bases, in that order; junction bases with no gene match: 7. Germline V gene lookup returns CDR1 SGHAT and CDR2 FQNNGV. This CDR3 spans 14 amino acids. TCR beta VDJ and CDR3 were profiled, and genomic DNA was the template. MiXCR was run by TCRdb on the reads, yielding one entry per CDR3 protein. The sample lists some 190,000 distinct CDR3 sequences, just over 45% occurring once. The sequence derives from a human donor in good health. The rearrangement uses TRBV11-2 and TRBJ2-4; 10 bases align to TRBD2. Source material: sorted CD4+, CD8+, or CD8+CD57+ T cells (not recorded which) from PBMCs. The CDR3 loop is CASSSSQAGGIQYF. The CDR3 coding sequence is TGTGCCAGCAGCTCCTCTCAAGCGGGGGGGATTCAGTACTTC.